Below, 7 T cell receptor beta chains from the same sample are listed, as sequenced in a study of blood T cell repertoires in COVID-19. Sequencing used immunoSEQ multiplex PCR; TCRdb keeps in-frame clones, though not all of them. The sample holds about 59,000 clones, 70% to 75% seen once. Sequencing input: peripheral blood. These receptors were taken from a woman between 70 and 85 years old with acute or convalescent COVID-19.

This clone has a single count. V and J are TRBV7-2 and TRBJ1-1, with a tentative D call TRBD1 (5 bases). CDR3 length equals 13 residues. The V gene lost 5 bases and the J gene lost 7 bases, with 14 bases spanning the gap. CDR1 is SGHTA, CDR2 FQGNSA, per germline. The CDR3 spells CASSPHRYSEAFF. The CDR3 coding sequence is TGTGCCAGCAGCCCGCACAGGTACAGTGAAGCTTTCTTT.

V usage is TRBV9 and J usage is TRBJ2-7; tentative D call: TRBD2 (6 bases). With 1 base removed from V and 5 bases from J, the gap between germline ends came to 19 bases. The CDR3 has 16 residues. The germline CDR1 and CDR2 sequences are SGDLS and YYNGEE. Here the CDR3 DNA reads TGTGCCAGCAGCGTAACCCCCGGGCGGGGTGATCACGAGCAGTACTTC. Amino acid sequence: CASSVTPGRGDHEQYF.

This clone was detected only a few times. The CDR3: CASSMSRGGQPQHF. The CDR3 region has the DNA TGTGCCAGTAGTATGAGCAGGGGAGGGCAGCCCCAGCATTTT. The J gene is TRBJ1-5, the V gene TRBV19; the D gene is possibly TRBD1 (6 bases). The V gene lost 3 bases and the J gene lost 7 bases, with 13 bases spanning the gap. The germline V gene encodes CDR1 LNHDA and CDR2 SQIVND (reference sequence). The length of the CDR3 is 14 residues.

The genes are TRBV14 and TRBJ1-2, with 12 bases matching TRBD1. The V segment lost 1 base and the J segment 8 bases; nucleotides outside the gene matches: 8. The CDR3 totals 16 residues. CDR1 is SGHDN and CDR2 is FVKESK in the germline V gene. CDR3 region: CASSQVWGQGAFGYTF. The CDR3 DNA sequence: TGTGCCAGCAGCCAAGTTTGGGGACAGGGGGCGTTCGGCTACACCTTC.

This clone came up once. J is TRBJ1-1 and V is TRBV18; D is unresolved. The CDR3 covers 13 residues. Germline CDR1 and CDR2: KGHSH and LQKENI. The ends were cut back, 3 bases at V and 1 base at J, with 6 bases in the middle. Here the CDR3 reads CASSPGANTEAFF. The CDR3 region has the DNA TGTGCCAGCTCACCGGGAGCGAACACTGAAGCTTTCTTT.

This chain links TRBV10-3 with TRBJ2-2; 10 bases agree with TRBD2. Trimming removed 0 bases from V and 4 bases from J; junction bases left unmatched: 5. The CDR3 runs 17 residues. From germline, CDR1 is ENHRY and CDR2 SYGVKD. CDR3 region: CAISESNSGGRTGELFF. The CDR3 DNA follows: TGTGCCATCAGTGAGTCGAATAGCGGGGGGCGCACCGGGGAGCTGTTTTTT.

The chain couples TRBV2 to TRBJ1-1, with TRBD1 matching over 10 bases. The junction had 6 bases not matched to a gene; V was cut back by 6 bases and J by 5 bases. The CDR3 is made up of 14 amino acids. CDR1 SNHLY and CDR2 FYNNEI come from the germline V gene. The CDR3 loop is CASSARTGGTEAFF. The DNA for the CDR3 is TGTGCCAGCAGCGCTCGGACAGGGGGGACTGAAGCTTTCTTT.